This TCR beta chain was retrieved from a study of blood T cell repertoires in COVID-19. Study-level background: The United States, Italy and Spain were the sources of the acute and convalescent COVID-19 samples. The analysed material was cDNA or gDNA that came from T cells, B-cell-depleted T cells, or PBMCs.

The CDR3 is made up of 17 amino acids. From germline, CDR1 is SGHVS and CDR2 FQNEAQ. V lost 8 bases and J lost 2; bases outside the gene matches: 16. Source study methods: Reference gene primer amplification yielded estimated nucleated cell counts. This table comes from immunoSEQ multiplex PCR, and its TCRdb copy is limited to in-frame clones, with some not included. V and J calls and clone size come straight from that table; D and trimming were deduced from the DNA. The sample has hundreds of thousands of clones; approximately 80% are singletons. V is TRBV7-8 and J is TRBJ2-5; 8 bases match TRBD2. The specimen was peripheral blood. The source is a woman older than 75 with active or convalescent COVID-19. The CDR3 bases are TGTGCCAGCCGACTCCGAAGCGGGGGACGCCAACAAGAGACCCAGTACTTC. Amino acid sequence: CASRLRSGGRQQETQYF.